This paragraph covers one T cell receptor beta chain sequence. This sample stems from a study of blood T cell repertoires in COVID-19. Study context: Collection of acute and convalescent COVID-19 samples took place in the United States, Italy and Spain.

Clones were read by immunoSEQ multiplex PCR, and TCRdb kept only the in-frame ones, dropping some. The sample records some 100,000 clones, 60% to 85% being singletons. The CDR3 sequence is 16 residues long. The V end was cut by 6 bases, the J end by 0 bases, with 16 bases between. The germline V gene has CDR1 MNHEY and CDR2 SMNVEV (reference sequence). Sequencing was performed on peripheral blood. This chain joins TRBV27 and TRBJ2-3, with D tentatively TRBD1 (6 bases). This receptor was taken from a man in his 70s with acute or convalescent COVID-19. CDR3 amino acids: CASSPGGWQSTDTQYF. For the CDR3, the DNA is TGTGCCAGCAGCCCTGGGGGCTGGCAGAGCACAGATACGCAGTATTTT.